This passage covers 10 T cell receptor beta chains from one sample sequenced in a study of cytomegalovirus exposure and HLA in healthy donors. Both 60 Vbeta primers and 13 Jbeta primers went into the PCR. Assay used: immunoSEQ multiplex PCR; TCRdb lists only in-frame clones, some missing. The data contain under 300,000 clones, around nine tenths of them singletons. The sample comprised PBMCs. These receptors were obtained from a girl aged 2 to 9 in good health and CMV-seronegative.

Here the CDR3 DNA reads TGTGCCAGCAGCTCCATGACTAGCGGCCAAGAGACCCAGTACTTC. This gives the protein CASSSMTSGQETQYF. This chain connects TRBV13 to TRBJ2-5; TRBD2 agrees at 9 bases. The trim removed 4 bases at V and 1 base at J, leaving 4 bases unmatched. Germline V gene sequence: CDR1 PRHDT, CDR2 FYEKMQ (reference sequence). This CDR3 is 15 amino acids long.

This chain joins TRBV29-1 and TRBJ2-5; 12 positions match TRBD2. The CDR3 covers 15 residues. CDR1 SQVTM and CDR2 ANQGSEA come from the germline V gene. Trimming at V came to 3 bases and at J to 4 bases, leaving 6 bases not matched to a gene. The CDR3 DNA is TGCAGCGTTGATCCGTCTAGCGGGAGGGGAGAGACCCAGTACTTC. Amino acids: CSVDPSSGRGETQYF.

V usage is TRBV5-6 and J usage is TRBJ2-7, with a weak D call TRBD1 (6 bases). Germline V lookup: CDR1 SGHDT, CDR2 YYEEEE. V lost 4 bases, J lost 0 bases, and 11 bases lay in between. The CDR3 extends over 14 amino acids. CDR3 region: CASSPGHLSYEQYF. CDR3 nucleotide sequence: TGTGCCAGCAGCCCGGGACACCTCTCCTACGAGCAGTACTTC.

This clone was detected once. This sequence joins TRBV7-8 and TRBJ1-1; D ambiguous. Germline lookup yields CDR1 SGHVS and CDR2 FQNEAQ. The CDR3 has 13 amino acids. Trimming removed 1 base from V and 4 bases from J, with 7 bases in between. The CDR3 sequence is CASSLVPGTEAFF. CDR3 bases: TGTGCCAGCAGCTTAGTACCGGGCACTGAAGCTTTCTTT.

This chain connects TRBV5-1 to TRBJ1-4; 7 positions match TRBD1. The V gene's germline CDR1 is SGHRS and CDR2 YFSETQ. The CDR3 runs 16 residues. V lost 2 bases to trimming and J lost 7 bases; unmatched junction nucleotides: 11. The CDR3 region is CASSLVVGDRAEKLFF. The CDR3 region has the DNA TGCGCCAGCAGCTTAGTCGTGGGAGACAGGGCTGAAAAACTGTTTTTT.

The chain uses TRBV7-9 and TRBJ1-3; 7 nucleotides match TRBD1. The CDR3 covers 16 residues. The V gene's germline CDR1 is SEHNR and CDR2 FQNEAQ (reference sequence). Unmatched junction bases numbered 14, after V lost 5 bases and J lost 7 bases. The CDR3 region is CASSPVTGEDLNTIYF. The CDR3 nucleotides are TGTGCCAGCAGCCCAGTCACAGGGGAAGACTTGAACACCATATATTTT.

The chain links TRBV29-1 to TRBJ1-2; TRBD1 matches 7 bases. The CDR3 length is 11 residues. V trimming: 4 bases; J trimming: 8 bases; junction bases outside the gene matches: 4. Germline V gene lookup returns CDR1 SQVTM and CDR2 ANQGSEA. CDR3 region: CSVGQGSGYTF. In DNA, the CDR3 is TGCAGCGTTGGACAGGGATCGGGCTACACCTTC.

This clone appeared once. The CDR3 nucleotides are TGTGCCAGCAGTTTATCGAGGACAGGCCTGAACACTGAAGCTTTCTTT. The encoded protein is CASSLSRTGLNTEAFF. The chain combines TRBV27 with TRBJ1-1, with 7 bases lining up with TRBD1. In germline, CDR1 is MNHEY, CDR2 SMNVEV (reference sequence). The V gene end was trimmed by 0 bases and the J gene end by 0 bases; junction bases not matched to a gene: 4. CDR3 length equals 16 residues.

V usage is TRBV7-9 and J usage is TRBJ2-5; 14 nucleotides agree with TRBD2. Germline lookup yields CDR1 SEHNR and CDR2 FQNEAQ (reference sequence). CDR3 length: 14 amino acids. The V segment lost 6 bases and the J segment 3 bases; nucleotides outside the gene matches: 0. In DNA form, the CDR3 reads TGTGCCAGCAGGGGACTAGCGGGGGAAGAGACCCAGTACTTC. As protein: CASRGLAGEETQYF.

This clone was seen only once. The chain is built from TRBV6-5 and TRBJ1-5; D is ambiguous. V lost 0 bases, J lost 0 bases, and 6 bases lay in between. The germline gives CDR1 MNHEY, CDR2 SVGAGI. The CDR3 has 15 residues. Written as DNA, the CDR3 is TGTGCCAGCAGTTACTCGCACAGTAGCAATCAGCCCCAGCATTTT. Residues: CASSYSHSSNQPQHF.